This is a list of T cell receptor beta chains from one sample in a study of T cells in Graves' hyperthyroidism and ophthalmopathy. MiXCR was run by TCRdb on the multiplex PCR reads, yielding one entry per CDR3 protein. Of 400,000 to 550,000 distinct CDR3 sequences listed, around a quarter are singletons. The sequenced sample consisted of blood. The receptor source for this set is a woman between 25 and 40 years old with Graves' ophthalmopathy. The CDR3 runs from the conserved cysteine through the conserved F or W. A D gene is named only where the DNA matches it firmly. The size field is filled for only some rows; it gives once, few, many or a size class.

clone_size	v_call	d_call	j_call	cdr3_aa	cdr3_nt
.	TRBV11-2	.	TRBJ1-2	CASSFKSQGYGYTF	TGTGCCAGCAGCTTTAAATCGCAAGGCTATGGCTACACCTTC
.	TRBV18	.	TRBJ2-5	CASSPTGTLGETQYF	TGTGCCAGCTCACCAACCGGGACTCTCGGAGAGACCCAGTACTTC
many	TRBV7-6	TRBD1	TRBJ2-2	CASSLGQGRSTGELFF	TGTGCCAGCAGCTTAGGACAGGGGAGGAGCACCGGGGAGCTGTTTTTT
many	TRBV5-1	.	TRBJ2-5	CASSATDSLGETQYF	TGCGCCAGCAGCGCGACCGACAGCCTGGGAGAGACCCAGTACTTC
many	TRBV19	.	TRBJ1-2	CASAWAERNYGYTF	TGTGCCAGCGCGTGGGCCGAGAGGAACTATGGCTACACCTTC
few	TRBV5-1	.	TRBJ1-1	CASSPYFESEACF	TGCGCCAGCAGCCCCTATTTTGAATCTGAAGCTTGCTTT
many	TRBV7-3	.	TRBJ2-7	CASSLTSATGSYEQYF	TGTGCCAGCAGCTTAACTAGCGCTACGGGCTCCTACGAGCAGTACTTC
many	TRBV20-1	TRBD1	TRBJ1-3	CSARDSDRGVGNTIYF	TGCAGTGCTAGAGATTCAGACAGGGGGGTTGGAAACACCATATATTTT
.	TRBV28	.	TRBJ1-2	CASSLTANHYGYTF	TGTGCCAGCAGTCTTACAGCGAATCACTATGGCTACACCTTC
.	TRBV6-7	.	TRBJ1-5	CASTKEQGKGQPQHF	TGTGCCAGCACTAAGGAACAGGGAAAAGGGCAGCCCCAGCATTTT
few	TRBV2	TRBD2	TRBJ2-2	CASSEQGGINTGELFF	TGTGCCAGCAGTGAACAGGGAGGGATAAACACCGGGGAGCTGTTTTTT
few	TRBV19	.	TRBJ2-7	CANGRGPTYEQYF	TGTGCCAACGGGCGGGGTCCTACCTACGAGCAGTACTTC
many	TRBV28	.	TRBJ2-7	CASSFQRRSDEQYF	TGTGCCAGCAGTTTCCAGCGGCGCTCCGACGAGCAGTACTTC